A single sample gave rise to the 8 T cell receptor beta chains below, sequenced in a study of cytomegalovirus exposure and HLA in healthy donors. PCR amplification relied on 60 Vbeta primers (plus 13 Jbeta primers). The assay was immunoSEQ multiplex PCR, and TCRdb's table has in-frame clones only and misses some. The data hold around 140,000 clones, with about two thirds observed a single time. Material: PBMCs. Receptor source: a man aged 50-59 years in good health and CMV-seropositive.

This chain uses TRBV25-1 with TRBJ1-1; 7 bases match TRBD1. Germline-derived CDR1 and CDR2 are MGHDK and SYGVNS. This CDR3 contains 15 residues. Unmatched junction bases numbered 9, after V lost 4 bases and J lost 4 bases. CDR3 in DNA: TGTGCCAGCAGTGCCACCCAGGGGGTCGGCACTGAAGCTTTCTTT. It codes for CASSATQGVGTEAFF.

Concerning this clone itself: In the same sample, other DNA sequences code for this CDR3. The chain joins TRBV27 to TRBJ2-7; D is uncertain. CDR1 and CDR2 (germline): MNHEY, SMNVEV (reference sequence). This CDR3 is 14 amino acids long. V was trimmed by 6 bases and J by 2 bases, leaving 14 bases between them. CDR3 amino acids: CASRRQVTTYEQYF. DNA for the CDR3: TGTGCCAGCAGGAGACAAGTTACCACCTACGAGCAGTACTTC.

V gene TRBV2 combines with J gene TRBJ1-2; D call uncertain. Per germline, CDR1 SNHLY and CDR2 FYNNEI. The CDR3 is 14 amino acids. Deletions cut 3 bases from V and 1 base from J, with 9 bases between. CDR3 DNA: TGTGCCAGCAGTGACAGGCACGGTAACTATGGCTACACCTTC. Its protein is CASSDRHGNYGYTF.

V usage is TRBV5-6 and J usage is TRBJ1-1; 8 nucleotides align to TRBD1. V was clipped by 4 bases and J by 0 bases; unmatched bases: 8. Germline V gives CDR1 SGHDT, CDR2 YYEEEE. CDR3 length: 16 residues. The CDR3 loop is CASSLQGAEMNTEAFF. The CDR3 nucleotides are TGTGCCAGCAGCCTCCAGGGGGCCGAGATGAACACTGAAGCTTTCTTT. Together with reference TRBV5-6 and TRBJ1-1, the CDR3 gives the full variable domain: DAGVTQSPTHLIKTRGQQVTLRCSPKSGHDTVSWYQQALGQGPQFIFQYYEEEERQRGNFPDRFSGHQFPNYSSELNVNALLLGDSALYLCASSLQGAEMNTEAFFGQGTRLTVV.

The chain employs TRBV15 and TRBJ1-4, with 9 bases matching TRBD1. Germline lookup yields CDR1 LNHNV and CDR2 YYDKDF (reference sequence). V lost 2 bases, J lost 9 bases, and 4 bases stayed unmatched. The CDR3 covers 14 residues. CDR3 DNA: TGTGCCACCAGCAGAAAGGGGACAGGGAAAAAACTGTTTTTT. This encodes CATSRKGTGKKLFF.

This chain uses TRBV12-5 with TRBJ2-1, with TRBD2 as a possible D gene (6 bases). V lost 3 bases, J lost 1 base, and 7 bases lay in between. Germline V gene sequence: CDR1 LGHNT, CDR2 FRNRAP. The CDR3 runs 14 residues. The CDR3 DNA reads as TGTGCTAGTGGTTTCGGAGGGTCCTACAATGAGCAGTTCTTC. Amino acids: CASGFGGSYNEQFF.

The CDR3 protein is CASSFDGGLNNEQFF. The CDR3 nucleotides are TGCGCCAGCAGCTTCGACGGGGGGCTAAACAATGAGCAGTTCTTC. V usage is TRBV5-1 and J usage is TRBJ2-1, with D perhaps matching TRBD2 (7 bases). This CDR3 has 15 residues. Trimming removed 2 bases at V and 5 bases at J, with 14 bases between. CDR1 is SGHRS, CDR2 YFSETQ, per germline.

DNA for the CDR3: TGTGCCAGCAGTCCCCGCGGAGGGATTGACACTGAAGCTTTCTTT. Its translation is CASSPRGGIDTEAFF. V is TRBV27 and J is TRBJ1-1; D remains unclear. The V gene's germline CDR1 is MNHEY and CDR2 SMNVEV (reference sequence). This CDR3 is built from 15 residues. The V gene lost 5 bases and the J gene lost 3 bases, with 16 bases spanning the gap.